This T cell receptor (beta chain) is from a study of cytomegalovirus exposure and HLA in healthy donors. The study's findings and limits: Altogether, about 160 TCR beta chains were recorded as cytomegalovirus-associated. While the bulk of TCR sequences proved rare, some public TCRs turned up in many donors.

Germline V gene sequence: CDR1 SQVTM, CDR2 ANQGSEA. The CDR3 contains 15 residues. Trimming took 4 bases from V and 3 from J, leaving 16 bases between them. On this clone: The antigen remains undetermined.

Sequenced by immunoSEQ multiplex PCR; TCRdb stores in-frame clones only, minus some. The sample comprises about 160,000 clones, 95% to 97% of which are singletons, and approximately 1% rests with the top ten. Input material: PBMCs. The chain employs TRBV29-1 and TRBJ2-1; D remains ambiguous. The clonotype comes from a woman aged 18-29 years in good health and CMV-seronegative. The DNA for the CDR3 is TGCAGCGTTGTTGGGCTCCCCCCCCACTACAATGAGCAGTTCTTC. It codes for CSVVGLPPHYNEQFF.